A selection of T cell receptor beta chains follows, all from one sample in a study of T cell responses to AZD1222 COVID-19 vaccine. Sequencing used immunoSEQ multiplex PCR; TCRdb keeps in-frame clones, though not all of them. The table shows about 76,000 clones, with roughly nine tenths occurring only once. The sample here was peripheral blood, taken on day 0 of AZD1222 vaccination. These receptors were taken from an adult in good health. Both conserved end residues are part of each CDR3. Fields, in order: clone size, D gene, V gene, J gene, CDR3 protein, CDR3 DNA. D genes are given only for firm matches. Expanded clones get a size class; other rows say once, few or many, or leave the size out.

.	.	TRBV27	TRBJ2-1	CASRLLGSDNEQFF	TGTGCCAGCAGGCTTCTCGGGAGTGACAATGAGCAGTTCTTC
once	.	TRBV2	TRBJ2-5	CASSDVLGETQYF	TGTGCCAGCAGTGATGTACTGGGGGAGACCCAGTACTTC
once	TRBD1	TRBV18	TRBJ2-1	CASSPQGADNEQFF	TGTGCCAGCTCACCACAGGGGGCGGACAATGAGCAGTTCTTC
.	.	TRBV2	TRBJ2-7	CASRWTPSLEQYF	TGTGCCAGCAGATGGACACCCTCCCTGGAGCAGTACTTC
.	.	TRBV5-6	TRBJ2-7	CASSLSAKGYEQYF	TGTGCCAGCAGCTTATCTGCAAAAGGCTACGAGCAGTACTTC
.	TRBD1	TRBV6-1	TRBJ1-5	CASSEAWGQGIVPQHF	TGTGCCAGCAGTGAAGCGTGGGGACAGGGTATAGTACCCCAGCATTTT
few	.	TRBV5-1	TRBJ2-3	CASGETDTQYF	TGCGCCAGCGGGGAAACAGATACGCAGTATTTT
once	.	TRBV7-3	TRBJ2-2	CASSLMGTGELFF	TGTGCCAGCAGCTTAATGGGGACCGGGGAGCTGTTTTTT
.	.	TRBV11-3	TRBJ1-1	CASSFGGARDTEAFF	TGTGCCAGCAGCTTCGGGGGGGCTAGGGACACTGAAGCTTTCTTT
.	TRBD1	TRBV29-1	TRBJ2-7	CSVETGTANYEQYF	TGCAGCGTTGAGACCGGGACAGCCAACTACGAGCAGTACTTC
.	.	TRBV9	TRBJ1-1	CASSVDEFTEAFF	TGTGCCAGCAGCGTAGACGAGTTCACTGAAGCTTTCTTT
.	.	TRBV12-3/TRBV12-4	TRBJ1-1	CASSLGQYPEAFF	TGTGCCAGCAGTTTGGGGCAGTACCCTGAAGCTTTCTTT
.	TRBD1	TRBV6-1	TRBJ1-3	CASSEAGGGNTIYF	TGTGCCAGCAGTGAGGCAGGGGGAGGAAACACCATATATTTT
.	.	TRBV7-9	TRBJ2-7	CASSPGGEQYF	TGTGCCAGCAGCCCTGGGGGAGAGCAGTACTTC
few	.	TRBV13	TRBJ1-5	CASSLRQASNQPQHF	TGTGCCAGCAGCTTAAGACAGGCTAGCAATCAGCCCCAGCATTTT
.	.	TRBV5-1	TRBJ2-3	CASSLSSPDTQYF	TGCGCCAGCAGCTTGTCATCGCCAGATACGCAGTATTTT
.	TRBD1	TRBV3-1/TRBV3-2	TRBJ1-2	CASSRDRGNYGYTF	TGTGCCAGCAGCCGAGACAGGGGGAACTATGGCTACACCTTC
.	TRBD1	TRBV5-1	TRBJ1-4	CASGATGGAANEKLFF	TGCGCCAGCGGGGCAACAGGGGGCGCTGCTAATGAAAAACTGTTTTTT
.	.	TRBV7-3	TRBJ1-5	CASSLDRDQPQHF	TGTGCCAGCAGTTTGGACCGGGATCAGCCCCAGCATTTT
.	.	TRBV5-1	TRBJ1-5	CASSFGGDNQPQHF	TGCGCCAGCAGCTTTGGCGGAGACAATCAGCCCCAGCATTTT
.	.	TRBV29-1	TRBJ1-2	CSVEDNRARGYGYTF	TGCAGCGTTGAAGATAACAGGGCGAGGGGCTATGGCTACACCTTC
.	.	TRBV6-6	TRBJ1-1	CASTKQGAEAFF	TGTGCCAGCACCAAACAGGGAGCTGAAGCTTTCTTT
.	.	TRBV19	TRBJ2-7	CASTRWGQGGEQYF	TGTGCCAGTACCCGGTGGGGGCAAGGGGGCGAGCAGTACTTC
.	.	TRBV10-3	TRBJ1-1	CAIAPEDTEAFF	TGTGCCATCGCGCCGGAGGACACTGAAGCTTTCTTT
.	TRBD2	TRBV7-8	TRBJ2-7	CASSQGTRKEQYF	TGTGCCAGCAGCCAGGGGACTAGGAAAGAGCAGTACTTC
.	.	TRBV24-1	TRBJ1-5	CATSDADQPQHF	TGTGCCACCAGTGATGCTGATCAGCCCCAGCATTTT
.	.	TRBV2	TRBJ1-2	CASSPGFNYGYTF	TGTGCCAGCAGTCCGGGTTTTAACTATGGCTACACCTTC
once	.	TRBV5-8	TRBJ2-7	CASSLGWEDEQYF	TGTGCCAGCAGCCTTGGCTGGGAGGACGAGCAGTACTTC
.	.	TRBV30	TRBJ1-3	CAWRVGGTIYF	TGTGCCTGGAGAGTCGGAGGCACCATATATTTT
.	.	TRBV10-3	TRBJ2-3	CATTSGGSTDTQYF	TGTGCCACCACCTCCGGGGGCAGCACAGATACGCAGTATTTT
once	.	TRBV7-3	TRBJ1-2	CASSPGSGYGYTF	TGTGCCAGCAGCCCCGGTAGCGGCTATGGCTACACCTTC
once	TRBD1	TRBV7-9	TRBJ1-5	CASSLSGTGGGSNQPQHF	TGTGCCAGCAGCTTATCCGGGACAGGGGGCGGAAGCAATCAGCCCCAGCATTTT
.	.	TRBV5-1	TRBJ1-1	CASSLTGTAEAFF	TGCGCCAGCAGCTTAACAGGGACGGCTGAAGCTTTCTTT
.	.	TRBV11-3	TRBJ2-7	CASSLDPDTNYEQYF	TGTGCCAGCAGCTTAGACCCGGACACGAACTACGAGCAGTACTTC
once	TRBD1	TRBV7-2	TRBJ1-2	CASTDRVGHGYTF	TGTGCCAGCACGGACAGGGTGGGGCATGGCTACACCTTC
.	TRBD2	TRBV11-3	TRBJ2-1	CASSPRLAGGPTNEQFF	TGTGCCAGCAGCCCCAGACTAGCGGGAGGGCCAACCAATGAGCAGTTCTTC
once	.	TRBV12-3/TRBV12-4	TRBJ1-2	CASSPTGIHGYTF	TGTGCCAGCAGTCCTACAGGGATCCATGGCTACACCTTC
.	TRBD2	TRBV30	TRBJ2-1	CAWGLVSGAEQFF	TGTGCCTGGGGACTAGTTTCCGGCGCTGAGCAGTTCTTC
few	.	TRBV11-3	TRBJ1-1	CASSLGDEAFF	TGTGCCAGCAGCTTAGGGGATGAAGCTTTCTTT